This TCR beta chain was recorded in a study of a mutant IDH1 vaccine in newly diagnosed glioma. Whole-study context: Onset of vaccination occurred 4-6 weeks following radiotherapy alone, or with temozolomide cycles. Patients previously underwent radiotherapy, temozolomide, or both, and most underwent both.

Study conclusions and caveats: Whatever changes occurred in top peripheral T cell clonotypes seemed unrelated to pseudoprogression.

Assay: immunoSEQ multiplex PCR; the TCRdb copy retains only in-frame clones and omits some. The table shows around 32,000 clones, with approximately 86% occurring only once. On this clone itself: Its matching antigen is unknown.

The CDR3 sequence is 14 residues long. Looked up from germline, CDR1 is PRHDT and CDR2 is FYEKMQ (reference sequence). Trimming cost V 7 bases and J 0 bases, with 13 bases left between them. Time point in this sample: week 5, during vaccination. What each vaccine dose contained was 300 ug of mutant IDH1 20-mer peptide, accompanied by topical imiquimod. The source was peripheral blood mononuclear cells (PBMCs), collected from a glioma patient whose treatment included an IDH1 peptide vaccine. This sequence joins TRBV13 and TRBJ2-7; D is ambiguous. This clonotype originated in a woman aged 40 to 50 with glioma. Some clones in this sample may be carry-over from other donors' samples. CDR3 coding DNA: TGTGCCAGCACGACCGATCCCGGCTCCTACGAGCAGTACTTC. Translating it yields CASTTDPGSYEQYF.